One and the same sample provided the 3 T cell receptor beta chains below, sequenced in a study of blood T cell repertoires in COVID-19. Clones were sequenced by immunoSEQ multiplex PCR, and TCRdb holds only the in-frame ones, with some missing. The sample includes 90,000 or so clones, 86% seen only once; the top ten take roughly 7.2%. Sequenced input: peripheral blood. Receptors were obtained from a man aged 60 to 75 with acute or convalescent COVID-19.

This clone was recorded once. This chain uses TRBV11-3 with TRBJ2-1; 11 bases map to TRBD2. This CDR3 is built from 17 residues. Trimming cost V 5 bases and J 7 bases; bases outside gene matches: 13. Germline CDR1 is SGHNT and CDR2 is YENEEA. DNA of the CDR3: TGTGCCAGCAGCGACAGCCAACTAGCGGGAGTAGGGAATGAGCAGTTCTTC. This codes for CASSDSQLAGVGNEQFF.

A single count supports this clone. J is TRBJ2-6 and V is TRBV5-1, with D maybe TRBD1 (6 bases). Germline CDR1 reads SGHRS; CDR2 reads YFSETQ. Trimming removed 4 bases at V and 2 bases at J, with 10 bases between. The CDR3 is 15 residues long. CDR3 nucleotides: TGCGCCAGCAGCCGGACAGTCCCTGGGGCCAACGTCCTGACTTTC. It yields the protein CASSRTVPGANVLTF.

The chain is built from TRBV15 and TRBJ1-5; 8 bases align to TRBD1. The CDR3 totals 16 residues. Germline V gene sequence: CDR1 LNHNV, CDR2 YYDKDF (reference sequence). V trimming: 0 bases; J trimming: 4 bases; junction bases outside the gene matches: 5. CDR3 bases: TGTGCCACCAGCAGAGAAAGGGACAGGAGAAATCAGCCCCAGCATTTT. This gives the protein CATSRERDRRNQPQHF.